This is a list of T cell receptor beta chains from one sample in a study of early stage breast cancer tumors. The assay was immunoSEQ multiplex PCR, and TCRdb's table has in-frame clones only and misses some. The sample consists of some 35,000 clones, around 68% of them appearing once. The sequencing input was blood. Source of these receptors: a person in their sixties with breast cancer. Each CDR3 is given without its conserved first and last residue. Each record gives: clone size, V gene, CDR3 length, J gene, CDR3 protein. Clone sizes are given selectively: once, few, many, or a class where the clone is expanded.

>NA|TRBV11-2|11|TRBJ2-1
ASSFGGHNEQF
>NA|TRBV6-1|13|TRBJ2-7
ASSAGLPRSYEQY
>NA|TRBV5-4|12|TRBJ2-7
ASSFGTGAWEQY
>NA|TRBV7-6|11|TRBJ1-4
ASSLAEGEKLF
>once|TRBV5-1|13|TRBJ1-1
ASTRTGDGNTEAF
>few|TRBV7-9|15|TRBJ1-1
ASSFGDSRDLNTEAF
>few|TRBV28|11|TRBJ2-7
ASSAQGRYEQY
>NA|TRBV27|11|TRBJ1-2
ASSFDVRMGYT
>NA|TRBV28|13|TRBJ2-1
ASSSPASGDDEQF
>few|TRBV6-5|12|TRBJ2-7
ASRASGRAYEQY
>NA|TRBV15|13|TRBJ2-7
ATSVGDRASYEQY
>NA|TRBV13|15|TRBJ2-7
ASSLVQTGTGFDEQY
>NA|TRBV13|14|TRBJ2-2
ASSLVGHMNTGELF
>NA|TRBV9|11|TRBJ1-2
ASSVGGDYGYT
>NA|TRBV7-9|12|TRBJ2-3
ASSSTTSTDTQY
>once|TRBV7-8|15|TRBJ1-2
ASSLGTPFVADYGYT
>NA|TRBV6-6|11|TRBJ2-7
ASSYSISYEQY
>NA|TRBV27|12|TRBJ1-1
ASSLSNPNTEAF
>NA|TRBV18|13|TRBJ1-6
ASSPLGRLGSPLH
>NA|TRBV2|12|TRBJ2-7
ASRRTGSGYEQY
>few|TRBV7-9|11|TRBJ2-7
ASSQESGHEQY
>once|TRBV5-1|13|TRBJ1-2
ASSLQERARGGYT
>once|TRBV5-6|16|TRBJ2-1
ASSLGLLAGGYGNEQF
>NA|TRBV29-1|11|TRBJ1-4
SVAAEGSEKLF
>NA|TRBV19|13|TRBJ2-7
ASSITSGPSYEQY
>NA|TRBV28|14|TRBJ2-5
ASSFDWGGGEETQY
>few|TRBV27|12|TRBJ1-1
ASGTGYMNTEAF
>NA|TRBV10-3|14|TRBJ2-1
AISDRLAGGRNEQF
>NA|TRBV15|13|TRBJ2-7
ATSRDGGRNYEQY
>once|TRBV19|11|TRBJ2-7
ASSIEGRYEQY
>NA|TRBV5-8|17|TRBJ1-6
ASSLVGTGSKSYNSPLH
>few|TRBV14|11|TRBJ1-1
ASSSGRWTEAF
>few|TRBV6-4|13|TRBJ2-2
ASKGWAGATGELF
>NA|TRBV27|14|TRBJ2-3
ASSLFRLGSTDTQY
>NA|TRBV18|14|TRBJ1-3
ASSLWTGTSGNTIY
>NA|TRBV5-1|13|TRBJ1-1
ASSLGVGLNTEAF
>NA|TRBV7-9|12|TRBJ2-7
ASSFVAGAYEQY
>NA|TRBV18|12|TRBJ2-1
ASSPASVYNEQF
>NA|TRBV27|13|TRBJ2-3
ASGGLAALEDTQY
>NA|TRBV25-1|10|TRBJ1-2
ASSAGFYGYT
>NA|TRBV5-6|9|TRBJ2-4
ASSSQNIQY
>NA|TRBV7-8|14|TRBJ2-7
ASNALGSGRLYEQY
>few|TRBV13|10|TRBJ2-2
ASSLDAGELF
>NA|TRBV5-4|14|TRBJ2-4
ASSPKGTVAKNIQY
>NA|TRBV2|12|TRBJ1-5
ASNEWQGAQPQH
>few|TRBV4-2|12|TRBJ1-5
ASSQGQGYQPQH
>NA|TRBV29-1|10|TRBJ1-1
SLTGVGTEAF
>few|TRBV5-5|14|TRBJ1-2
ASSLGSYSGDYGYT
>NA|TRBV28|11|TRBJ2-7
ASSRDRVVEQY